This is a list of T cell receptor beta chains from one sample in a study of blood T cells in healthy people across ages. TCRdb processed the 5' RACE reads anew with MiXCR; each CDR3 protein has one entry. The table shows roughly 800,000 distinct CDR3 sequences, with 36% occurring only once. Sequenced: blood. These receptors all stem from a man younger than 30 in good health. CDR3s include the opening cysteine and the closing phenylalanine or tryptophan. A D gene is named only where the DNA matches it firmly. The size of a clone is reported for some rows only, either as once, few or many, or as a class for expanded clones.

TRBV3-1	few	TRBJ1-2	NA	TGTGCCAGCAGCCTCATGAGCAGCTACACCTTC	CASSLMSSYTF
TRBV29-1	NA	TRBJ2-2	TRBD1	TGCAGCGTTGAATATCACAGGGGGAAGGAAGCCGGGGAGCTGTTTTTT	CSVEYHRGKEAGELFF
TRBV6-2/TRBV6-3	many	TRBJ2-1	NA	TGTGCCAGCAGTCGGGTTGGTATAGCCCAGGATGAGCAGTTCTTC	CASSRVGIAQDEQFF
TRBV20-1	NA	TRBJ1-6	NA	TGCAGTGCTAGAGAAGGGGTAGCAACTTCACCCCTCCACTTT	CSAREGVATSPLHF
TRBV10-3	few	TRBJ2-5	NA	TGTGCCATCAGTGAGTCCGGGGGAGGGGGCCAAGAGACCCAGTACTTC	CAISESGGGGQETQYF
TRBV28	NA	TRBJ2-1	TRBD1	TGTGCCAGCAGTCTCCCAGGACAGGCTAGGTTCTTC	CASSLPGQARFF
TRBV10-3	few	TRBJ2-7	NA	TGTGCCATCAGTGAAGGGTTGACAGCCTACGAGCAGTACTTC	CAISEGLTAYEQYF
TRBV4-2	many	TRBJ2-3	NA	TGTGCCAGCGTCCCAGGGCTTAGCACAGATACGCAGTATTTT	CASVPGLSTDTQYF
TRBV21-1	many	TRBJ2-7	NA	TGTGCCAGCCCTGGCAGATCCTACGAGCAGTACTTC	CASPGRSYEQYF
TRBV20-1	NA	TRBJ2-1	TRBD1	TGCAGTGCTAGGGGAACCGGGACAGGGTCCAGAATCTCCCACAATGAGCAGTTCTTC	CSARGTGTGSRISHNEQFF
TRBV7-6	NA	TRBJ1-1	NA	TGTGCCAGCAGCCCTCGAGAAACTGAAGCTTTCTTT	CASSPRETEAFF
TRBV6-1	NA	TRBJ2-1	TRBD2	TGTGCCAGCAGTGAACCCCCGGGACTAGCGGGGAATGAGCAGTTCTTC	CASSEPPGLAGNEQFF
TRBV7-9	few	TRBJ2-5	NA	TGTGCCAGCAGCCACCGGGGCCAAGAGACCCAGTACTTC	CASSHRGQETQYF
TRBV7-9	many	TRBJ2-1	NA	TGTGCCAGCAGCAGGGACGCCTACAATGAGCAGTTCTTC	CASSRDAYNEQFF
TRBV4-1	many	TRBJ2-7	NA	TGCGCCAGCAGCCGTACAGGTGACTTCTCCTACGAGCAGTACTTC	CASSRTGDFSYEQYF
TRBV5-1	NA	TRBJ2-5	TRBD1	TGCGCCAGCAGCAGGACAGGGGTGGGCAATGAGCAGTACTTC	CASSRTGVGNEQYF
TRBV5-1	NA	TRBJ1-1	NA	TGCGCCAGCAGCGTTCTGATGAACACTGAAGCTTTCTTT	CASSVLMNTEAFF
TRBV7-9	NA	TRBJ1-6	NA	TGTGCCAGCAGCTTATTGGGGGGGGAATCACCCCTCCACTTT	CASSLLGGESPLHF
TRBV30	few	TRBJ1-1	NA	TGTGCCGCCATACCGGGAGACACTGAAGCTTTCTTT	CAAIPGDTEAFF
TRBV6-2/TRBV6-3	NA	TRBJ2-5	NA	TGTGTCAGCAGTTACTCGACGGCAGGAGAGACCCAGTACTTC	CVSSYSTAGETQYF
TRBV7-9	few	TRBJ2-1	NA	TGTGCCAGCAGCCCTACTAATGAGCAGTTCTTC	CASSPTNEQFF
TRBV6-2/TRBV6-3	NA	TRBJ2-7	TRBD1	TGTGCCAGCAGCTACCACCAACCTTGGGACAGGGTTTACGAGCAGTACTTC	CASSYHQPWDRVYEQYF
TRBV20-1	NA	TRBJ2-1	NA	TGCAGTGCTAGAGATCGGGCCCCGAGCTCCTACACTGAGCAGTTCTTC	CSARDRAPSSYTEQFF
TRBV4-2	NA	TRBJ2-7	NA	TGTGCCAGCAGCCAGGAAGTAGCGGAACCCTACGAGCAGTACTTC	CASSQEVAEPYEQYF
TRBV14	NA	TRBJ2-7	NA	TGTGCCAGCAGACAAGAACAGGGTGCCTACGAGCAGTACTTC	CASRQEQGAYEQYF
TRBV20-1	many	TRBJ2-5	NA	TGCAGTGCTAGAGGGCACCACCCAGTCCAAGAGACCCAGTACTTC	CSARGHHPVQETQYF
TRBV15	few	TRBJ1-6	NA	TGTGCCACCAGCACCGGGCCGGGTAATTCACCCCTCCACTTT	CATSTGPGNSPLHF
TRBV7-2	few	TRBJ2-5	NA	TGTGCCAGCAGCTCAACCCGTCTGAGGAGGCAACAAGAGACCCAGTACTTC	CASSSTRLRRQQETQYF
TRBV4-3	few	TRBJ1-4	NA	TGCGCCAGCAGAGGGTCCCCCGGGGCTAATGAAAAACTGTTTTTT	CASRGSPGANEKLFF
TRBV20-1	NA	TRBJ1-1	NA	TGCAGTGTGGAGGGGGGGCCCTCTAACACTGAAGCTTTCTTT	CSVEGGPSNTEAFF
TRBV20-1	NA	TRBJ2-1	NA	TGCAGTGCTAGCTTAGTCTCGCCCGGAGCAGATTCATACAATGAGCAGTTCTTC	CSASLVSPGADSYNEQFF
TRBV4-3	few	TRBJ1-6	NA	TGCGCCAGCAGCCAAAGGTGGCAGGTTCCCGACCCCCTCCACTTT	CASSQRWQVPDPLHF
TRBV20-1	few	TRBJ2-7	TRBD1	TGCAGTGCTAGAGATACTATGGGACCCAGGGGGCATTCCTACGAGCAGTACTTC	CSARDTMGPRGHSYEQYF
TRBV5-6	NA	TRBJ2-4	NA	TGTGCCAGCAGCTCCCCAGGGGCCAAAAACATTCAGTACTTC	CASSSPGAKNIQYF
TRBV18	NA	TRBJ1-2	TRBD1	TGTGCCAGCTCACCCGGGACAGGAGAAAACTATGGCTACACCTTC	CASSPGTGENYGYTF
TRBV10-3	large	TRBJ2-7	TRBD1	TGTGCCATCAGTGAGTCGGGGGACAGGGGGCTTTACGAGCAGTACTTC	CAISESGDRGLYEQYF
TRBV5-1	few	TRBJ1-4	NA	TGCGCCAGCAGCTTGGAACAGGCTAATGAAAAACTGTTTTTT	CASSLEQANEKLFF
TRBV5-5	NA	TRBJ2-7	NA	TGTGCCAGCAGCTTCCAGGGTCCCTACGAGCAGTACTTC	CASSFQGPYEQYF
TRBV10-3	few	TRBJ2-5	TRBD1	TGTGCCACCGCAAACGCCGGGACAGGGTTCCAAGAGACCCAGTACTTC	CATANAGTGFQETQYF
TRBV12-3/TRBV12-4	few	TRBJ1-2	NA	TGTGCCAGCAGTTGGGACTTGGGACGGATCTATGGCTACACCTTC	CASSWDLGRIYGYTF
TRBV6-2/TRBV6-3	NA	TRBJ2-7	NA	TGTGCCAGCAAGAAAGCGACCTACGAGCAGTACTTC	CASKKATYEQYF